This T cell receptor beta chain is drawn from a study of blood T cells in healthy people across ages. Only a few counts were recorded for this clonotype. There are 14 residues in the CDR3. The V gene's germline CDR1 is SEHNR and CDR2 FQNEAQ (reference sequence). V lost 4 bases, J lost 2 bases, and 3 bases stayed unmatched. The use of a sample-barcoded 5' primer and a J-beta primer mix characterized a second PCR of roughly 6 to 11 cycles. TCRdb fed the 5' RACE reads into MiXCR, producing one record per CDR3 protein. The sample yields under 1,000,000 distinct CDR3 sequences, under 40% seen once. The receptor was isolated from a man aged 18-30 years in good health. The chain links TRBV7-9 to TRBJ2-3, with TRBD1 matching 7 bases. The sequenced sample was blood. The CDR3 sequence: CASSSGQNTDTQYF. CDR3 sequence (DNA): TGTGCCAGCAGCTCGGGACAGAACACAGATACGCAGTATTTT.